Listed below are T cell receptor beta chains from one sample, sequenced in a study of human thymus T cells. Sequenced by immunoSEQ multiplex PCR; TCRdb stores in-frame clones only, minus some. The repertoire consists of 65,000 to 90,000 clones, with roughly 94% occurring once and the leading ten covering under 0.04%. Sequenced input: thymus tissue. These receptors came from a girl under two years old with a congenital heart defect but otherwise immunologically healthy. CDR3s include the opening cysteine and the closing phenylalanine or tryptophan. The D gene is left open where the match is weak. A clone size is listed for some rows: how often the clone was seen (once, few, many), or a class if it is expanded.

v_gene	abundance	d_gene	j_gene	CDR3aa	CDR3nt
TRBV6-4	.	TRBD2	TRBJ2-3	CASSVGYRSSGDHTDTQYF	TGTGCCAGCAGTGTGGGCTATCGTTCTAGCGGGGACCACACAGATACGCAGTATTTT
TRBV20-1	.	TRBD2	TRBJ2-1	CSAPTSFEQFF	TGCAGTGCCCCGACTAGCTTTGAGCAGTTCTTC
TRBV15	.	.	TRBJ1-2	CATSRVKDLSGGTF	TGTGCCACCAGCAGAGTGAAGGACCTCTCTGGCGGCACCTTC
TRBV28	.	TRBD1	TRBJ1-5	CASSGRDRGNQPQHF	TGTGCCAGCAGTGGTAGGGACAGGGGCAATCAGCCCCAGCATTTT
TRBV15	.	TRBD1	TRBJ2-5	CATSPRGRMEEETQYF	TGTGCCACCAGCCCCAGGGGGCGAATGGAGGAAGAGACCCAGTACTTC
TRBV28	once	.	TRBJ1-1	CASKDGKEPEAFF	TGTGCCAGCAAGGACGGAAAAGAACCTGAAGCTTTCTTT
TRBV5-1	.	.	TRBJ2-5	CASSLCGRGEETQYF	TGCGCCAGCAGCTTATGTGGGAGAGGGGAAGAGACCCAGTACTTC
TRBV7-9	.	.	TRBJ1-4	CASSLSWGRGEKLFF	TGTGCCAGCAGCTTATCCTGGGGGCGAGGTGAAAAACTGTTTTTT
TRBV9	.	.	TRBJ2-2	CASSWGDPQRRTGELFF	TGTGCCAGCAGCTGGGGAGACCCTCAACGCCGGACCGGGGAGCTGTTTTTT
TRBV7-9	.	.	TRBJ1-4	CASSLRWDEKLFF	TGTGCCAGCAGCTTACGGTGGGATGAAAAACTGTTTTTT
TRBV27	.	TRBD2	TRBJ2-1	CASGTSGNRGRSYNEQFF	TGTGCCAGCGGGACTAGCGGGAATCGGGGTCGCTCCTACAATGAGCAGTTCTTC
TRBV11-3	.	.	TRBJ2-1	CASSFRGASSYNEQFF	TGTGCCAGCAGCTTCCGGGGGGCTAGCTCCTACAATGAGCAGTTCTTC
TRBV2	.	.	TRBJ1-2	CASSGGAAGPGFYGYTF	TGTGCCAGCAGTGGTGGGGCCGCCGGCCCGGGGTTCTATGGCTACACCTTC
TRBV9	once	.	TRBJ2-3	CASSAPGGGRTDTQYF	TGTGCCAGCAGCGCCCCGGGAGGGGGCCGGACAGATACGCAGTATTTT
TRBV10-3	once	TRBD1	TRBJ2-7	CAISWDSDYEQYF	TGTGCCATCAGTTGGGACAGCGATTACGAGCAGTACTTC
TRBV19	.	.	TRBJ1-2	CASSIDQRAGYTF	TGTGCCAGTAGTATAGATCAGAGGGCTGGCTACACCTTC
TRBV11-3	.	.	TRBJ2-1	CASSPLLAPHEQFF	TGTGCCAGCAGCCCTTTACTAGCCCCACATGAGCAGTTCTTC
TRBV5-6	.	.	TRBJ2-2	CASSLAANTGELFF	TGTGCCAGCAGCTTAGCCGCGAACACCGGGGAGCTGTTTTTT
TRBV28	.	.	TRBJ2-7	CASSRRDTHEQYF	TGTGCCAGCAGTCGTCGGGACACCCACGAGCAGTACTTC
TRBV10-3	.	TRBD1	TRBJ2-7	CAISESGQGASYEQYF	TGTGCCATCAGTGAGTCGGGACAGGGGGCTTCCTACGAGCAGTACTTC
TRBV11-2	.	TRBD1	TRBJ2-3	CASSLGPGGRPSTDTQYF	TGTGCCAGCAGCTTAGGTCCAGGGGGACGACCAAGCACAGATACGCAGTATTTT
TRBV28	.	.	TRBJ1-2	CASRRGEGTASHGYTF	TGTGCCAGCAGGCGAGGGGAAGGTACGGCTAGCCATGGCTACACCTTC
TRBV5-4	.	.	TRBJ2-1	CASSFGSYNEQFF	TGTGCCAGCAGCTTCGGATCCTACAATGAGCAGTTCTTC
TRBV15	.	TRBD2	TRBJ2-7	CATSREGTSGRAETSYEQYF	TGTGCCACCAGCAGAGAGGGGACTAGCGGGAGGGCCGAGACCTCCTACGAGCAGTACTTC
TRBV2	once	.	TRBJ1-3	CASRGTGKRSGNTIYF	TGTGCCAGCAGGGGGACGGGGAAAAGATCTGGAAACACCATATATTTT
TRBV7-9	.	TRBD2	TRBJ2-7	CASSLTGLAGYYEQYF	TGTGCCAGCAGCTTGACCGGACTAGCGGGGTACTACGAGCAGTACTTC
TRBV27	once	TRBD1	TRBJ1-2	CASSQKVAGGIVGGYTF	TGTGCCAGCAGCCAAAAGGTGGCAGGGGGAATAGTAGGTGGCTACACCTTC
TRBV4-3	.	.	TRBJ2-7	CASSQVLHSYEQYF	TGCGCCAGCAGCCAAGTTTTACACTCCTACGAGCAGTACTTC
TRBV28	.	TRBD1	TRBJ1-2	CASSLASTGYGYTF	TGTGCCAGCAGTTTAGCTTCGACAGGGTATGGCTACACCTTC
TRBV5-1	.	TRBD1	TRBJ2-7	CASSLGTGLNEQYF	TGCGCCAGCAGCTTAGGGACAGGGTTGAACGAGCAGTACTTC
TRBV5-4	.	TRBD2	TRBJ2-1	CASSPWTSGTYNEQFF	TGTGCCAGCAGTCCCTGGACTAGCGGGACATACAATGAGCAGTTCTTC
TRBV11-2	.	TRBD2	TRBJ2-1	CASSLVGLEPYNEQFF	TGTGCCAGCAGCTTAGTGGGACTAGAGCCCTACAATGAGCAGTTCTTC
TRBV6-6	.	.	TRBJ2-2	CASSYMGPTGELFF	TGTGCCAGCAGTTACATGGGGCCGACCGGGGAGCTGTTTTTT
TRBV5-1	.	TRBD1	TRBJ1-2	CASSSWPGQGTYGYTF	TGCGCCAGCAGCTCCTGGCCCGGACAGGGGACCTATGGCTACACCTTC
TRBV27	.	TRBD2	TRBJ2-3	CASSGTSGDTQYF	TGTGCCAGCAGCGGGACTAGCGGCGATACGCAGTATTTT
TRBV14	.	TRBD1	TRBJ1-1	CASRHTGGTDTEAFF	TGTGCCAGCAGGCACACAGGAGGGACAGACACTGAAGCTTTCTTT
TRBV6-6	.	.	TRBJ1-1	CASNNGLMNTEAFF	TGTGCCAGCAACAATGGCCTGATGAACACTGAAGCTTTCTTT